The clone carrying this TCR beta chain was seen more than once but under ten times. The same CDR3 can be traced to other DNA sequences in this sample. This entry comes from a study of T cells and Merkel cell carcinoma outcomes. CDR1 SQVTM and CDR2 ANQGSEA come from the germline V gene. This CDR3 is built from 14 residues. J gave up 2 bases and V 5 bases, and 7 bases lay outside the gene matches. Libraries were prepared by immunoSEQ multiplex PCR; TCRdb keeps only in-frame clonotypes and omits some of them. The sample includes several hundred clones, more than 85% seen only once; the top ten take around 10%.

The TCR originated in a human donor with Merkel cell carcinoma. The chain employs TRBV29-1 and TRBJ1-2; TRBD1 aligns across 8 bases. The sample comprised tumor tissue from Merkel cell carcinoma. CDR3 DNA: TGCAGCGTTCCGGGACAGGCCTTCAACTATGGCTACACCTTC. Protein product: CSVPGQAFNYGYTF. The whole variable domain, filled in from reference TRBV29-1 and TRBJ1-2, reads SAVISQKPSRDICQRGTSLTIQCQVDSQVTMMFWYRQQPGQSLTLIATANQGSEATYESGFVIDKFPISRPNLTFSTLTVSNMSPEDSSIYLCSVPGQAFNYGYTFGSGTRLTVV.